One and the same sample provided the 29 T cell receptor beta chains below, sequenced in a study of blood T cell repertoires in COVID-19. TCRdb keeps only in-frame clones here, not all; method: immunoSEQ multiplex PCR. Altogether about 24,000 clones are present, about 72% being singletons, with the ten largest covering 40% to 55%. The specimen was peripheral blood. The source of these receptors is an elderly woman with acute or convalescent COVID-19.

This CDR3 is CASSNTPGLRNNEQFF. In nucleotides, the CDR3 is TGTGCCAGCAGTAACACACCGGGACTCCGGAACAATGAGCAGTTCTTC. This chain links TRBV2 with TRBJ2-1; a possible D gene is TRBD2 (6 bases). This CDR3 spans 16 amino acids. CDR1 is SNHLY, CDR2 FYNNEI, per germline. The ends were cut back, 5 bases at V and 5 bases at J, with 19 bases in the middle.

J is TRBJ2-3 and V is TRBV19; D call uncertain. Trimming took 1 base from V and 0 from J, leaving 8 bases between them. CDR3 size: 15 residues. Germline V gene sequence: CDR1 LNHDA, CDR2 SQIVND (reference sequence). CDR3 nucleotide sequence: TGTGCCAGTAGTATAGGGGCAGCTAGCACAGATACGCAGTATTTT. Translated: CASSIGAASTDTQYF.

For the CDR3, the DNA is TGTGCCAGCAGTCGGGCAGGGGCTGAAGCTTTCTTT. It specifies CASSRAGAEAFF. V usage is TRBV6-5 and J usage is TRBJ1-1; perhaps TRBD1 as D (6 bases). The V end lost 5 bases, the J end lost 6 bases, and 10 bases lay between the germline ends. The length of the CDR3 is 12 residues. The germline gives CDR1 MNHEY, CDR2 SVGAGI.

The J gene is TRBJ2-7, the V gene TRBV28, with 11 positions matching TRBD2. This CDR3 is 15 amino acids long. Germline V gene data show CDR1 as MDHEN and CDR2 as SYDVKM. V shed 6 bases, J shed 4 bases, and the junction held 8 bases outside the gene matches. The CDR3 DNA follows: TGTGCCAGCAGGGGCCTAGCGGGGGGCGGATACGAGCAGTACTTC. Protein product: CASRGLAGGGYEQYF.

This clone was seen a handful of times. The sample has other DNA sequences that encode this CDR3 too. The chain recombines TRBV10-3 with TRBJ2-2, with 9 bases identical to TRBD1. CDR3 length: 16 residues. The trim removed 3 bases at V and 0 bases at J, leaving 2 bases unmatched. Germline V gene sequence: CDR1 ENHRY, CDR2 SYGVKD. The CDR3 coding sequence is TGTGCCATCAGTGAATGGACAGGGGCGAACACCGGGGAGCTGTTTTTT. This codes for CAISEWTGANTGELFF.

The J gene is TRBJ2-3, the V gene TRBV30; 11 bases are shared with TRBD2. Germline trimming cut 0 bases from V and 1 base from J; bases unmatched to any gene: 3. In germline, CDR1 is GTSNPN, CDR2 SVGIG (reference sequence). The CDR3 covers 16 residues. In nucleotides, the CDR3 is TGTGCCTGGAGTGTAGGTAGCGGGGGGGGCACAGATACGCAGTATTTT. The encoded protein is CAWSVGSGGGTDTQYF.

The chain couples TRBV6-2 or TRBV6-3 to TRBJ2-3, with 7 positions matching TRBD2. The CDR3 extends over 15 amino acids. The germline V gene encodes CDR1 MNHEY and CDR2 SVGEGT. Trimming took 0 bases from V and 0 from J; bases not matched to a gene: 0. The CDR3 region is CASSYSAGSTDTQYF. The CDR3 DNA is TGTGCCAGCAGTTACTCAGCGGGGAGCACAGATACGCAGTATTTT.

The V call is TRBV6-6, the J call TRBJ2-1; 7 bases line up with TRBD2. This CDR3 comprises 14 residues. Germline V gene lookup returns CDR1 MNHNY and CDR2 SVGAGI (reference sequence). The V segment lost 6 bases and the J segment 5 bases; nucleotides outside the gene matches: 7. For the CDR3, the DNA is TGTGCCAGCAGCCTTACTAGCGCTAACAATGAGCAGTTCTTC. It yields the protein CASSLTSANNEQFF.

This chain joins TRBV5-4 and TRBJ1-1; 9 nucleotides align to TRBD1. The germline V gene encodes CDR1 SGHNT and CDR2 YYREEE (reference sequence). J lost 8 bases, V lost 4 bases, and 3 bases had no gene match. This CDR3 is 12 amino acids long. The CDR3, as DNA: TGTGCCAGCAGCGACGGGACAGGGGAAGCTTTCTTT. It yields the protein CASSDGTGEAFF.

The chain carries TRBV27 and TRBJ2-2; TRBD2 matches at 9 bases. The CDR3 extends over 17 amino acids. Germline V gene lookup returns CDR1 MNHEY and CDR2 SMNVEV (reference sequence). The V segment lost 4 bases and the J segment 0 bases; nucleotides outside the gene matches: 6. Here the CDR3 DNA reads TGTGCCAGCAGTTCGGGACTAGCCACCTCGAACACCGGGGAGCTGTTTTTT. Residues: CASSSGLATSNTGELFF.

In its sample, this clone was seen a few times. The V and J genes are TRBV30 and TRBJ2-7, with TRBD2 as a possible D gene (6 bases). The germline V gene encodes CDR1 GTSNPN and CDR2 SVGIG (reference sequence). The CDR3 totals 12 residues. V lost 0 bases and J 6 bases, leaving 9 bases between the germline ends. CDR3 nucleotide sequence: TGTGCCTGGAGTGTTTGGGGAGGCGAGCAGTACTTC. It specifies CAWSVWGGEQYF.

With regard to this clone: A read error may account for a junction end that differs from germline. The chain carries TRBV7-7 and TRBJ2-5, with 13 positions matching TRBD2. The CDR3 loop spans 15 amino acids. The germline V gene has CDR1 SSHAT and CDR2 FNYEAQ (reference sequence). CDR3 region: CASSKLAGGSETQYF. CDR3 sequence (DNA): TGTGCTAGCAGCAAACTAGCGGGAGGGTCGGAGACCCAGTACTTC.

J is TRBJ2-7 and V is TRBV5-1; possibly TRBD2 for D (6 bases). Trimming took 0 bases from V and 6 from J, leaving 10 bases between them. Germline lookup yields CDR1 SGHRS and CDR2 YFSETQ. This CDR3 comprises 13 residues. The CDR3, as DNA: TGCGCCAGCAGCTTGGCCTTCGGGAGCGAGCAGTACTTC. Protein sequence: CASSLAFGSEQYF.

The chain links TRBV3-1 (or the pseudogene TRBV3-2) to TRBJ2-1; weak D call: TRBD2 (5 bases). This CDR3 contains 15 residues. Between the trimmed V and J ends, which lost 4 bases and 0 bases, there was a span of 10 bases. Germline V gives CDR1 LGHDT, CDR2 YNNKEL (reference sequence). Here the CDR3 DNA reads TGTGCCAGCAGCCGGACTGAGATCTCCTACAATGAGCAGTTCTTC. Translating it yields CASSRTEISYNEQFF.

V gene TRBV7-8 combines with J gene TRBJ2-1; 11 bases are shared with TRBD1. Looked up from germline, CDR1 is SGHVS and CDR2 is FQNEAQ. V gave up 1 base and J gave up 7 bases; unmatched junction bases: 6. There are 16 residues in the CDR3. CDR3 region: CASSLDGQGARNEQFF. The DNA for the CDR3 is TGTGCCAGCAGCTTAGACGGACAGGGGGCGCGGAATGAGCAGTTCTTC.

This clone was seen a handful of times. The V gene is TRBV2, the J gene TRBJ1-2; TRBD1 matches at 8 bases. The CDR3 extends over 13 amino acids. Trimming took 6 bases from V and 8 from J; bases not matched to a gene: 8. The germline CDR1 and CDR2 sequences are SNHLY and FYNNEI. CDR3 sequence: CASSVDREGGYTF. The CDR3 nucleotides are TGTGCCAGCAGCGTGGACAGGGAAGGCGGCTACACCTTC.

This clone appeared once. J is TRBJ2-1 and V is TRBV7-3; 8 bases align to TRBD1. Germline trimming cut 5 bases from V and 5 bases from J; bases unmatched to any gene: 2. This CDR3 is built from 13 residues. Germline V CDR1 and CDR2: SGHTA, FQGTGA. The CDR3 sequence is CASSPDRDNEQFF. The CDR3 bases are TGTGCCAGCAGCCCGGACAGGGACAATGAGCAGTTCTTC.

The V call is TRBV9, the J call TRBJ1-3; tentative D call: TRBD1 (6 bases). Germline values: CDR1 SGDLS, CDR2 YYNGEE. Between the trimmed V and J ends, which lost 1 base and 4 bases, there was a span of 15 bases. This CDR3 is built from 16 residues. CDR3 bases: TGTGCCAGCAGCGTACAGGCGGGGGCGAACGGAAACACCATATATTTT. Its translation: CASSVQAGANGNTIYF.

For the CDR3, the DNA is TGTGCCAGCAGACCCTGGGCAGGAAACACCATATATTTT. Translating gives CASRPWAGNTIYF. V gene TRBV2 combines with J gene TRBJ1-3; the D is unclear. The germline V gene encodes CDR1 SNHLY and CDR2 FYNNEI. The CDR3 loop spans 13 amino acids. Trimming took 6 bases from V and 4 from J, leaving 10 bases between them. The full variable domain, in which reference TRBV2 and TRBJ1-3 provide the parts outside the CDR3, is EPEVTQTPSHQVTQMGQEVILRCVPISNHLYFYWYRQILGQKVEFLVSFYNNEISEKSEIFDDQFSVERPDGSNFTLKIRSTKLEDSAMYFCASRPWAGNTIYFGEGSWLTVV.

V gene TRBV7-2 combines with J gene TRBJ2-3; perhaps TRBD1 as D (6 bases). The V gene's germline CDR1 is SGHTA and CDR2 FQGNSA. The V gene lost 6 bases and the J gene lost 6 bases, with 19 bases spanning the gap. The CDR3 is made up of 15 amino acids. The CDR3, as DNA: TGTGCCAGCAGTTCCGTCGGCAGGGGAGTGGATACGCAGTATTTT. This gives the protein CASSSVGRGVDTQYF.

The sample holds one count of this clone. This sequence joins TRBV7-9 and TRBJ2-3, with TRBD2 as a possible D gene (5 bases). V was clipped by 4 bases and J by 4 bases, with 6 bases between them. The CDR3 length is 12 residues. The germline gives CDR1 SEHNR, CDR2 FQNEAQ (reference sequence). The CDR3 nucleotides are TGTGCCAGCAGCTCGGAGGCAGATACGCAGTATTTT. Translation: CASSSEADTQYF.

To note about this clone: The junction does not match germline at one end; this may be a read error. The rearrangement uses TRBV4-3 and TRBJ1-4; D is unresolved. The CDR3 sequence is 14 residues long. Germline V CDR1 and CDR2: LGHNA, YSLEER. The CDR3 coding sequence is TGCACCAGCAGCCAAGTCGCAACTAATGAAAAACTGTTTTTT. Its translation is CTSSQVATNEKLFF.

This rearrangement joins TRBV9 to TRBJ1-1, with D unresolved. This CDR3 contains 12 residues. Germline CDR1 reads SGDLS; CDR2 reads YYNGEE. The V and J ends lost 4 bases and 5 bases respectively, with 9 bases between them. The CDR3 loop is CASSPSFTEAFF. The CDR3 DNA is TGTGCCAGCAGCCCCTCGTTTACTGAAGCTTTCTTT.

The chain is built from TRBV12-3 or TRBV12-4 and TRBJ1-2; the D is unclear. V lost 1 base and J 8 bases, leaving 11 bases between the germline ends. This CDR3 is 13 amino acids long. The CDR3 is CASSLERVGGYTF. CDR3 nucleotides: TGTGCCAGCAGTTTAGAGAGGGTCGGGGGCTACACCTTC.

The chain combines TRBV27 with TRBJ2-2; D is ambiguous. The germline V gene encodes CDR1 MNHEY and CDR2 SMNVEV (reference sequence). V was trimmed by 5 bases and J by 1 base, leaving 8 bases between them. The CDR3 totals 14 residues. This CDR3 reads CASSPRVNTGELFF. For the CDR3, the DNA is TGTGCCAGCAGTCCTCGGGTGAACACCGGGGAGCTGTTTTTT.

The chain uses TRBV11-3 and TRBJ2-1; 7 nucleotides line up with TRBD2. V was clipped by 1 base and J by 0 bases; unmatched bases: 3. Germline V gene lookup returns CDR1 SGHNT and CDR2 YENEEA. This CDR3 comprises 16 residues. CDR3 region: CASSLGDYSSYNEQFF. As DNA, the CDR3 is TGTGCCAGCAGCTTAGGGGACTACAGCTCCTACAATGAGCAGTTCTTC.

The rearrangement links TRBV5-5 to TRBJ1-4; 8 nucleotides match TRBD1. Trimming removed 3 bases from V and 7 bases from J; junction bases left unmatched: 5. Germline CDR1 is SGHKS and CDR2 is YYEKEE (reference sequence). The CDR3 contains 14 residues. CDR3 nucleotides: TGTGCCAGCAGCTGGGGGACAGGCATTGAAAAACTGTTTTTT. Its protein product is CASSWGTGIEKLFF.

The CDR3 nucleotides are TGTGCCAGCAGTGACAGATTTAATGAAAAACTGTTTTTT. Its translation is CASSDRFNEKLFF. The chain carries TRBV3-1 (or the pseudogene TRBV3-2) and TRBJ1-4, with D possibly TRBD1 on 5 matching bases. The CDR3 is 13 residues long. Trimming left V 6 bases short and J 4 bases short, with 9 bases between. CDR1 is LGHDT and CDR2 is YNNKEL in the germline V gene (reference sequence).

V usage is TRBV19 and J usage is TRBJ2-7; 7 bases are a match to TRBD1. Germline values: CDR1 LNHDA, CDR2 SQIVND (reference sequence). J was trimmed by 4 bases and V by 6 bases; bases with no gene match: 6. CDR3 size: 13 residues. CDR3 residues: CASSLDREYEQYF. For the CDR3, the DNA is TGTGCCAGTAGCCTAGACAGGGAGTACGAGCAGTACTTC.